The clone carrying this T cell receptor beta chain was detected a few times. The antigen remains undetermined. Primers: 60 Vbeta forward and 13 Jbeta reverse. Original analysis: Among the unique TCR beta chains that a later analysis counted, about 81 million in all, roughly 9.9 million were shared. The repertoire was sequenced with immunoSEQ multiplex PCR; TCRdb's copy has only in-frame clones and lacks some. V and J calls plus clone size are reproduced from that table; the DNA served to infer D and trimming. The sample contains some 130,000 clones, over 70% of which appear only once. The data originate from a study of cytomegalovirus exposure and HLA in healthy donors. Notes on the study in general: Altogether, 170 or so TCR beta chains were recorded as cytomegalovirus-associated. Data from an earlier analysis indicated that most TCR beta V segments were productive either about 87% or about 30% of the time.

Germline V gene data show CDR1 as LNHNV and CDR2 as YYDKDF (reference sequence). CDR3 length equals 16 residues. V dropped 0 bases and J dropped 3 bases, with 11 bases sitting between them. The source is a man under 40 in good health and CMV-seronegative. The gene calls are TRBV15 and TRBJ1-4; weak D call: TRBD1 (6 bases). The sequencing input was PBMCs. CDR3 DNA sequence: TGTGCCACCAGCAGAGATTTAGGGGGTGCTAATGAAAAACTGTTTTTT. The encoded protein is CATSRDLGGANEKLFF.